This entry features one T cell receptor beta chain sequence. The sample originates from a study of blood T cell repertoires in COVID-19. As for the study in general: Samples came from the United States, Italy and Spain, spanning acute and convalescent COVID-19.

Methods used by the authors: How many nucleated cells were present was estimated from reference gene primer amplification. TCRdb's table, derived via immunoSEQ multiplex PCR, lists solely in-frame clones and lacks some. The V and J calls and the clone size are those of that table, but D and trimming were determined from the DNA. Here the sample spans approximately 49,000 clones, 75% to 85% being singletons. The CDR3 totals 14 residues. The V gene's germline CDR1 is MGHDK and CDR2 SYGVNS. The V and J ends lost 5 bases and 1 base respectively, with 9 bases between them. The chain is built from TRBV25-1 and TRBJ1-5, with D maybe TRBD1 (5 bases). The receptor was derived from a woman aged 60-75 years with acute or convalescent COVID-19. Sequenced material: peripheral blood. In DNA form, the CDR3 reads TGTGCCAGCAGTAAAGGGGCAAGCAATCAGCCCCAGCATTTT. It specifies CASSKGASNQPQHF.